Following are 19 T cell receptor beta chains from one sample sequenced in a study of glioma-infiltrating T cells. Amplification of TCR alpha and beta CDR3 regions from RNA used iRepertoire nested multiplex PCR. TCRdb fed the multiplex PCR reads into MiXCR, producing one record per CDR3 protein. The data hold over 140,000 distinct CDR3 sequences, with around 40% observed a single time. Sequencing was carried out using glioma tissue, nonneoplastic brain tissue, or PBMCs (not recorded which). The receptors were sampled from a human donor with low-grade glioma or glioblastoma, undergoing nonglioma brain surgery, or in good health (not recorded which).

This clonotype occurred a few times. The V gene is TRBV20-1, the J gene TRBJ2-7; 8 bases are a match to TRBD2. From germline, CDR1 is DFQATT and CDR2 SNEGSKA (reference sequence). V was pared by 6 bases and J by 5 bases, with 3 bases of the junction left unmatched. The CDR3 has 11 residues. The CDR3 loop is CSAREGNEQYF. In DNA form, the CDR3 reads TGCAGTGCCCGGGAGGGCAACGAGCAGTACTTC.

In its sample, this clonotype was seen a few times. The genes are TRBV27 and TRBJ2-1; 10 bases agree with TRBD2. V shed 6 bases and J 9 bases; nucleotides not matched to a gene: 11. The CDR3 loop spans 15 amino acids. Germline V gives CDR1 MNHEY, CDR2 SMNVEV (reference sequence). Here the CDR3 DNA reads TGTGCCAGCAGCATATCTAGCGGGAGATTTGCTGAGCAGTTCTTC. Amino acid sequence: CASSISSGRFAEQFF.

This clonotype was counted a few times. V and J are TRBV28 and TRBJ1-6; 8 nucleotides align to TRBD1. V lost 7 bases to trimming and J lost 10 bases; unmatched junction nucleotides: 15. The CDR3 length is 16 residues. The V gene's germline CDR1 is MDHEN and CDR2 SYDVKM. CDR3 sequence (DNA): TGTGCCAGCATAAAGGCAGGGGGCCGGATGGGATCACCCCTCCACTTT. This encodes CASIKAGGRMGSPLHF. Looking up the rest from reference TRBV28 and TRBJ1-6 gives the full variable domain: DVKVTQSSRYLVKRTGEKVFLECVQDMDHENMFWYRQDPGLGLRLIYFSYDVKMKEKGDIPEGYSVSREKKERFSLILESASTNQTSMYLCASIKAGGRMGSPLHFGNGTRLTVT.

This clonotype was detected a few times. The CDR3 DNA reads TGTGCCAGCAGCTTAACGAGGTGGACTGAAGCTTTCTTT. This gives the protein CASSLTRWTEAFF. This chain connects TRBV7-9 to TRBJ1-1, with D unresolved. The CDR3 consists of 13 residues. V shed 2 bases and J shed 5 bases, with 9 bases lying between them. Germline V gene sequence: CDR1 SEHNR, CDR2 FQNEAQ (reference sequence).

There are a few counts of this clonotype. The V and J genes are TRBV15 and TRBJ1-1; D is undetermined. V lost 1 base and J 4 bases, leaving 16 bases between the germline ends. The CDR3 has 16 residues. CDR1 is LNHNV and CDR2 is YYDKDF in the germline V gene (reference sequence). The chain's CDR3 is CATSRGPLGSGTEAFF. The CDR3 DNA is TGTGCCACCAGCAGAGGGCCTCTGGGGAGCGGCACTGAAGCTTTCTTT.

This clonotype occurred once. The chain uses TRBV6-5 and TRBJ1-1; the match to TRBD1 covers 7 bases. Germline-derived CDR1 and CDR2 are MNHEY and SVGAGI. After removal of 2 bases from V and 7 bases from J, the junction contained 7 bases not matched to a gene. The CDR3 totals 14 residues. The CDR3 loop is CASSYSPTGNEAFF. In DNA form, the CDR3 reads TGTGCCAGCAGTTACAGCCCGACAGGGAATGAAGCTTTCTTT.

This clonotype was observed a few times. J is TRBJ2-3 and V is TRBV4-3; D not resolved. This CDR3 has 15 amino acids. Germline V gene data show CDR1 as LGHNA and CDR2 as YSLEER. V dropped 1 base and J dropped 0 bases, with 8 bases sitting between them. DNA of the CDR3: TGCGCCAGCAGCCAAGGCTTTACTAGCACAGATACGCAGTATTTT. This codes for CASSQGFTSTDTQYF.

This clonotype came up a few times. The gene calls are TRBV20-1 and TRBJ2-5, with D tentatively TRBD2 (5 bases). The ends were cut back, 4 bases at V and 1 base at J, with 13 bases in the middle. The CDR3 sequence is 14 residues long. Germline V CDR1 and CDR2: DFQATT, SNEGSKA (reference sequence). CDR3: CSATPPGLQETQYF. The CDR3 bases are TGCAGTGCTACCCCTCCCGGACTCCAAGAGACCCAGTACTTC.

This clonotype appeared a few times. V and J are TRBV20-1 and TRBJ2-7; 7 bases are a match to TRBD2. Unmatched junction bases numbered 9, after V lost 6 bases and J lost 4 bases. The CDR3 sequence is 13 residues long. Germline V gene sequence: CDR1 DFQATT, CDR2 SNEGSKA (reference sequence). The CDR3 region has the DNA TGCAGTGCCAAGAATGGGGGGGAGTACGAGCAGTACTTC. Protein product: CSAKNGGEYEQYF.

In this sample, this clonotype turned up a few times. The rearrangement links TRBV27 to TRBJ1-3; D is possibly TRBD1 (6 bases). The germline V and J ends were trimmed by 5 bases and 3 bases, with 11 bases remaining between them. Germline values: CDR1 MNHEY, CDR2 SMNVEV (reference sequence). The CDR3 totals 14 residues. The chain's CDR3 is CASSPNRVGNTIYF. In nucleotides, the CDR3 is TGTGCCAGCAGTCCGAACAGGGTTGGAAACACCATATATTTT.

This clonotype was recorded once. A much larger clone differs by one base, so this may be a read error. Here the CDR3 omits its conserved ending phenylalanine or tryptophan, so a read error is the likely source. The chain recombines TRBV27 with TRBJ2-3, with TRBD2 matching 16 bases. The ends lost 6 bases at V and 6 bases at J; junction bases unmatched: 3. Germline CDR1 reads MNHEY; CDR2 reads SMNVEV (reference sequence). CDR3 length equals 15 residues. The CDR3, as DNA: TGTGCCAGCAGGGGACTAGCGGGGGGGCCGGATACGCAGTATCTT. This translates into CASRGLAGGPDTQYL.

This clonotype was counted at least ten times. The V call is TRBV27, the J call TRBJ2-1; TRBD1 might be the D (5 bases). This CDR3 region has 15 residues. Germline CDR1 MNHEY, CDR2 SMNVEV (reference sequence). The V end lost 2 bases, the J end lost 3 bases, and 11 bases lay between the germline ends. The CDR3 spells CASSLGQGYYNEQFF. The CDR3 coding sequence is TGTGCCAGCAGTTTAGGGCAGGGCTACTACAATGAGCAGTTCTTC.

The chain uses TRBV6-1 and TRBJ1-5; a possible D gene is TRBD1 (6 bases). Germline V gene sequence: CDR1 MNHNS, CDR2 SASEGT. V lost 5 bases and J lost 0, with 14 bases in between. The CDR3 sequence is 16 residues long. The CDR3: CASSPRGGGSNQPQHF. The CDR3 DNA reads TGTGCCAGCAGTCCCAGGGGCGGAGGTAGCAATCAGCCCCAGCATTTT.

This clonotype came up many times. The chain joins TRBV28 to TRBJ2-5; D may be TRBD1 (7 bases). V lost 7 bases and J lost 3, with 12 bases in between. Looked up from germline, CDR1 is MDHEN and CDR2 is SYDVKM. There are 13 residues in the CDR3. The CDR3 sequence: CASIRGVEETQYF. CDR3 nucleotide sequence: TGTGCCAGCATCAGGGGGGTCGAAGAGACCCAGTACTTC.

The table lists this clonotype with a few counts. CDR3 sequence: CASSLTGASANQPQHF. As DNA, the CDR3 is TGTGCCAGCAGTTTGACAGGCGCGTCCGCGAATCAGCCCCAGCATTTT. This chain uses TRBV27 with TRBJ1-5; a weak D match, TRBD1 (6 bases). Trimming left V 3 bases short and J 4 bases short, with 16 bases between. The V gene's germline CDR1 is MNHEY and CDR2 SMNVEV (reference sequence). This CDR3 has 16 residues.

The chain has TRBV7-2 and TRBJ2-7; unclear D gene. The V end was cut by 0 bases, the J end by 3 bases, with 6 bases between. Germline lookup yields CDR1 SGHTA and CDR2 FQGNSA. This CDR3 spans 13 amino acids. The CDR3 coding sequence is TGTGCCAGCAGCTTAGCTCAGAACTACGAGCAGTACTTC. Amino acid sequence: CASSLAQNYEQYF.

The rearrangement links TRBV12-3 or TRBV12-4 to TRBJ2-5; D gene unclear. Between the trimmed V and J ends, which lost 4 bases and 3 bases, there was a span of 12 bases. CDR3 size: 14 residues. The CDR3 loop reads CASSSPLRKETQYF. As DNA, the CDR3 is TGTGCCAGCAGTTCCCCACTTAGGAAAGAGACCCAGTACTTC.

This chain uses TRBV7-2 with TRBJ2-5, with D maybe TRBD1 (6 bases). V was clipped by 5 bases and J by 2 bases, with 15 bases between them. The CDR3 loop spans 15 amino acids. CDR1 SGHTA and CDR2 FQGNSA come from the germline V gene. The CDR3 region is CASSRNQGPQETQYF. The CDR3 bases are TGTGCCAGCAGCCGAAACCAGGGGCCTCAAGAGACCCAGTACTTC.

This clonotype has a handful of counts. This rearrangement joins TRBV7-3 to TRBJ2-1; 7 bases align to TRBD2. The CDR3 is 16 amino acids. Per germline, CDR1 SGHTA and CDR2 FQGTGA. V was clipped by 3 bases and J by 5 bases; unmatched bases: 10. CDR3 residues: CASSFLPSGKNNEQFF. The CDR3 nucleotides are TGTGCCAGCAGCTTCCTCCCTAGCGGTAAAAACAATGAGCAGTTCTTC.